Shown below are 9 T cell receptor beta chains from a single sample sequenced in a study of vaccination effects on CD4 cells after COVID-19. Sequencing followed a ViraFEST assay step that expanded antigen-specific CD4+ T cells with viral peptide pools. The authors isolated CD4+ T cells after nine to eleven days of culture. Neither prior SARS-CoV-2 infection nor positive nucleocapsid antibodies were present in the vaccine recipients. Their cognate antigens are unknown. Measured with immunoSEQ multiplex PCR; TCRdb has only the in-frame clones, and not every one. The sample records approximately 44,000 clones, more than 60% being singletons. The input for sequencing was CD4+ T cells from PBMCs cultured with HCoV-OC43 spike peptides, taken before COVID-19 vaccination. The subset: HCoV-OC43 spike overlapping peptide pool stimulation. These receptors originate from a human donor who received a COVID-19 vaccine.

The chain uses TRBV19 and TRBJ1-1; 7 bases line up with TRBD1. The CDR3 has 17 residues. V dropped 2 bases and J dropped 1; count of bases not matched to a gene: 10. CDR1 is LNHDA, CDR2 SQIVND, per germline (reference sequence). The DNA of the CDR3 is TGTGCCAGTAGTATACTTGCCGGGACAGATCGGAACACTGAAGCTTTCTTT. Translating it yields CASSILAGTDRNTEAFF.

The table lists this clone with a count of one. V and J are TRBV6-5 and TRBJ2-3, with 8 bases aligning to TRBD2. Trimming removed 2 bases from V and 6 bases from J; junction bases left unmatched: 4. The germline V gene has CDR1 MNHEY and CDR2 SVGAGI. CDR3 size: 14 residues. This CDR3 reads CASSYGLAGDTQYF. CDR3 nucleotides: TGTGCCAGCAGTTACGGGTTAGCGGGGGATACGCAGTATTTT.

The rearrangement links TRBV5-1 to TRBJ2-7; 12 bases agree with TRBD2. Germline CDR1 reads SGHRS; CDR2 reads YFSETQ. This CDR3 comprises 18 residues. V was clipped by 4 bases and J by 2 bases; unmatched bases: 13. CDR3 bases: TGCGCCAGCAGCCGAGCTAGCGGGAGGGCTTCCGGCGCCTACGAGCAGTACTTC. Translated, it gives CASSRASGRASGAYEQYF.

The chain recombines TRBV4-2 with TRBJ2-7, with D tentatively TRBD1 (6 bases). The CDR3 has 16 residues. V was cut by 0 bases and J by 0 bases, with 12 bases left in between. The germline V gene has CDR1 LGHNA and CDR2 YNFKEQ. The CDR3 DNA is TGTGCCAGCAGCCAAGAGCAGGGGTCTAGCTCCTACGAGCAGTACTTC. Translating it yields CASSQEQGSSSYEQYF.

This chain connects TRBV3-1 (or the pseudogene TRBV3-2) to TRBJ2-1; perhaps TRBD2 as D (6 bases). Germline V lookup: CDR1 LGHDT, CDR2 YNNKEL (reference sequence). Trimming took 3 bases from V and 12 from J, leaving 9 bases between them. CDR3 size: 11 residues. The CDR3 here is CASSQGGGQFF. The DNA of the CDR3 is TGTGCCAGCAGCCAGGGGGGTGGGCAGTTCTTC.

V usage is TRBV9 and J usage is TRBJ1-1; D remains ambiguous. The CDR3 runs to 14 residues. V lost 0 bases to trimming and J lost 1 base, with 7 bases between them. Per the germline V gene, CDR1 is SGDLS and CDR2 is YYNGEE. CDR3 nucleotide sequence: TGTGCCAGCAGCGTAGGTGGGTGGAACACTGAAGCTTTCTTT. Amino acid sequence: CASSVGGWNTEAFF.

The chain is built from TRBV28 and TRBJ1-2; tentative D call: TRBD1 (5 bases). The V gene lost 3 bases and the J gene lost 7 bases, with 12 bases spanning the gap. From germline, CDR1 is MDHEN and CDR2 SYDVKM. CDR3 size: 13 residues. The DNA of the CDR3 is TGTGCCAGCAGTTTCGGGGGGTCTCGTGGCTACACCTTC. Protein product: CASSFGGSRGYTF.

This rearrangement joins TRBV25-1 to TRBJ1-2; 8 bases map to TRBD1. Germline lookup yields CDR1 MGHDK and CDR2 SYGVNS. V lost 5 bases, J lost 5 bases, and 4 bases stayed unmatched. There are 13 residues in the CDR3. This chain's CDR3 is CASSSGGRYGYTF. The CDR3 nucleotides are TGTGCCAGCAGTTCAGGGGGCAGGTATGGCTACACCTTC.

The chain carries TRBV8-2 and TRBJ1-2. TRBV8-2 is noted as a pseudogene. CDR3 size: 17 residues. CDR3 nucleotide sequence: TGTGGCAGCACATCCGCAGCCCTTTGCCCCATAAACTATGGCTACACCTTC. It is translated as CGSTSAALCPINYGYTF.